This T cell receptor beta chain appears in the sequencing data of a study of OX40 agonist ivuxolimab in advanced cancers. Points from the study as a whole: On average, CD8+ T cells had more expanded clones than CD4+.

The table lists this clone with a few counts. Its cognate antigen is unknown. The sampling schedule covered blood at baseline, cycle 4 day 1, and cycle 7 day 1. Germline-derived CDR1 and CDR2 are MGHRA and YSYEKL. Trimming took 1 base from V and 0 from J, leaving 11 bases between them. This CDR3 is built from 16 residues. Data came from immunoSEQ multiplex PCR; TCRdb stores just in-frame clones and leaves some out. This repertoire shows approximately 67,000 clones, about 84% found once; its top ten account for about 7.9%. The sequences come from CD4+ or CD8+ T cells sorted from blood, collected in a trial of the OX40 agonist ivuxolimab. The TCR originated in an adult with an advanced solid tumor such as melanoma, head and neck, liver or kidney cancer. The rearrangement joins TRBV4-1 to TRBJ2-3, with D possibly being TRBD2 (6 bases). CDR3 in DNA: TGCGCCAGCAGCCAAGGAGCAGGGACTAGCACAGATACGCAGTATTTT. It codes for CASSQGAGTSTDTQYF.